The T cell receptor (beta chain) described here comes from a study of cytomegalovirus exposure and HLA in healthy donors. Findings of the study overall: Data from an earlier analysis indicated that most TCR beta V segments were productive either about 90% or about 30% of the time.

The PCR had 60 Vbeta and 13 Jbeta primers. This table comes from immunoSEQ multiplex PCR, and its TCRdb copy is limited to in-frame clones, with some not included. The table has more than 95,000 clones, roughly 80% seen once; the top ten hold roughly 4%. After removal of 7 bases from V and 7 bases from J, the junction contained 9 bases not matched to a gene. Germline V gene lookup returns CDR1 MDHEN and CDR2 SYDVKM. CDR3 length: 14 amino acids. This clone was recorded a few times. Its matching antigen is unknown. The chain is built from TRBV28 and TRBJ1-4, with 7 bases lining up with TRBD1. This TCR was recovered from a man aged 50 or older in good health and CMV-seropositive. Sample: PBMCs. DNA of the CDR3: TGTGCCAGCAACCTCCACAGGGGTGGTGAAAAACTGTTTTTT. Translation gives CASNLHRGGEKLFF.